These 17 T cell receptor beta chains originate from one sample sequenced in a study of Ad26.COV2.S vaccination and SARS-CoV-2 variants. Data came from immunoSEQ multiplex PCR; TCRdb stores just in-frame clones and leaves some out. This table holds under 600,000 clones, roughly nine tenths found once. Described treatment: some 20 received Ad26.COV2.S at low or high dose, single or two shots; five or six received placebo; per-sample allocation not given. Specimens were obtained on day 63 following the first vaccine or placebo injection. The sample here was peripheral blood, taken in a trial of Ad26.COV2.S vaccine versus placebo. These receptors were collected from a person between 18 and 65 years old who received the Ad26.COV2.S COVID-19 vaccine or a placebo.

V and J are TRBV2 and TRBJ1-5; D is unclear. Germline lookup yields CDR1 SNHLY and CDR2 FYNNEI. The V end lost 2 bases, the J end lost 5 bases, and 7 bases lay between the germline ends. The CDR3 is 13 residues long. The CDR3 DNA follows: TGTGCCAGCAGTGAACTTGGAGATCAGCCCCAGCATTTT. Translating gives CASSELGDQPQHF.

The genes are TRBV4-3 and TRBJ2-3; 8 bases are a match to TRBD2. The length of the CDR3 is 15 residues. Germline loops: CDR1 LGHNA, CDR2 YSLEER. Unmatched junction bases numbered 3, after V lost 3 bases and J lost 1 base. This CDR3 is CASSHQLAGTDTQYF. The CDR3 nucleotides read TGCGCCAGCAGCCACCAACTAGCGGGCACAGATACGCAGTATTTT.

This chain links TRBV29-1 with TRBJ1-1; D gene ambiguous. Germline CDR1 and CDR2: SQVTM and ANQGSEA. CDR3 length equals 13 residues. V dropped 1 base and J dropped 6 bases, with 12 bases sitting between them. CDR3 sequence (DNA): TGCAGCGTTGAAGGCCTCACGGCTCCTGAAGCTTTCTTT. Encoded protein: CSVEGLTAPEAFF.

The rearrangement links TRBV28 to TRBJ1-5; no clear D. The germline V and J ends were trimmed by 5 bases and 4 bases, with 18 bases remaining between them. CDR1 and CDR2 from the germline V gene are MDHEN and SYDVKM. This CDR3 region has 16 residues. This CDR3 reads CASSPPPESENQPQHF. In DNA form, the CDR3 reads TGTGCCAGCAGTCCCCCCCCGGAGTCGGAGAATCAGCCCCAGCATTTT. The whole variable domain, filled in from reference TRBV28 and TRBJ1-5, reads DVKVTQSSRYLVKRTGEKVFLECVQDMDHENMFWYRQDPGLGLRLIYFSYDVKMKEKGDIPEGYSVSREKKERFSLILESASTNQTSMYLCASSPPPESENQPQHFGDGTRLSIL.

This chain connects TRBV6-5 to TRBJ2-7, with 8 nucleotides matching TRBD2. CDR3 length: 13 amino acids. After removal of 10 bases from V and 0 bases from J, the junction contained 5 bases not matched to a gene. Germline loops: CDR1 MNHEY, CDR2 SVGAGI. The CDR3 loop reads CATGGGPSYEQYF. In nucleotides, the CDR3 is TGTGCCACCGGGGGGGGGCCCTCCTACGAGCAGTACTTC.

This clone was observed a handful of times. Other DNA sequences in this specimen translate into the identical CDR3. The CDR3 is CASSYSGTVNTEAFF. DNA of the CDR3: TGTGCCAGCAGTTACTCGGGAACAGTGAACACTGAAGCTTTCTTT. The chain joins TRBV6-5 to TRBJ1-1, with D uncertain. V was cut by 0 bases and J by 0 bases, with 8 bases left in between. Germline lookup yields CDR1 MNHEY and CDR2 SVGAGI. The CDR3 totals 15 residues.

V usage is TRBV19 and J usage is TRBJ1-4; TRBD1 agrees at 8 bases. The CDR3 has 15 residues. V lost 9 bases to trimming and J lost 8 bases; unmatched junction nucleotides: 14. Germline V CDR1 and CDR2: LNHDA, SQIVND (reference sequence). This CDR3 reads CASNNQGATEEKLFF. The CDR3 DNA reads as TGTGCCAGCAACAACCAGGGGGCGACGGAGGAAAAACTGTTTTTT.

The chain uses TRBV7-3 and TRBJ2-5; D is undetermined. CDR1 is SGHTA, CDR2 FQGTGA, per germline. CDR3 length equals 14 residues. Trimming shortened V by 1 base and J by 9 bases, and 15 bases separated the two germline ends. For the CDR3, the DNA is TGTGCCAGCAGCTTAAGTCCCGGCGGTGGGGCCCAGTACTTC. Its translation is CASSLSPGGGAQYF. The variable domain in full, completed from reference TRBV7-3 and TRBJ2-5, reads GAGVSQTPSNKVTEKGKYVELRCDPISGHTALYWYRQSLGQGPEFLIYFQGTGAADDSGLPNDRFFAVRPEGSVSTLKIQRTERGDSAVYLCASSLSPGGGAQYFGPGTRLLVL.

The CDR3 here is CASSHPPPRGRRDYGYTF. The CDR3 DNA reads TGCGCCAGCAGCCACCCACCACCCCGGGGACGAAGGGACTATGGCTACACCTTC. This chain connects TRBV4-1 to TRBJ1-2; a possible D gene is TRBD1 (5 bases). V was clipped by 3 bases and J by 3 bases, with 23 bases between them. The CDR3 is 18 amino acids. Germline V lookup: CDR1 MGHRA, CDR2 YSYEKL.

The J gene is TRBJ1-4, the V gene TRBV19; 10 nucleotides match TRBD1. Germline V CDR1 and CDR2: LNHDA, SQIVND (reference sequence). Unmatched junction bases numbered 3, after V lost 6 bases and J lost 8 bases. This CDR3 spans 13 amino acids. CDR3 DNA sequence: TGTGCCAGTAGCCGGGACAGGGGAGAAAAACTGTTTTTT. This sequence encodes CASSRDRGEKLFF. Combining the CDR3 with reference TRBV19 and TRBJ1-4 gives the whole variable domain DGGITQSPKYLFRKEGQNVTLSCEQNLNHDAMYWYRQDPGQGLRLIYYSQIVNDFQKGDIAEGYSVSREKKESFPLTVTSAQKNPTAFYLCASSRDRGEKLFFGSGTQLSVL.

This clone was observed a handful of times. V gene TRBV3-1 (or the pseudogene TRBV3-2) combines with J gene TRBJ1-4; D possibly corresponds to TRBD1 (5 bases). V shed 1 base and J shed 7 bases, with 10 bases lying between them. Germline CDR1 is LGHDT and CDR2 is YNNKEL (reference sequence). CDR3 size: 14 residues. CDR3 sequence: CASSQVQGTEKLFF. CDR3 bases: TGTGCCAGCAGCCAAGTCCAGGGCACTGAAAAACTGTTTTTT.

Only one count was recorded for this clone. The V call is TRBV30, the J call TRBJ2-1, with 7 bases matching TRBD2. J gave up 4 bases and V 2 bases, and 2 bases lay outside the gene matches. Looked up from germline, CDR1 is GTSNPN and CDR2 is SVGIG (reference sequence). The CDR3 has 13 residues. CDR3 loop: CAWSSGLYNEQFF. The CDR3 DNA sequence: TGTGCCTGGAGTTCGGGACTATACAATGAGCAGTTCTTC.

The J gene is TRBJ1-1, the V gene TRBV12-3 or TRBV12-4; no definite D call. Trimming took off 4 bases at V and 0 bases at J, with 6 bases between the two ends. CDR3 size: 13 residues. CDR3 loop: CASSSTLNTEAFF. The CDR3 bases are TGTGCCAGCAGTTCGACCCTGAACACTGAAGCTTTCTTT.

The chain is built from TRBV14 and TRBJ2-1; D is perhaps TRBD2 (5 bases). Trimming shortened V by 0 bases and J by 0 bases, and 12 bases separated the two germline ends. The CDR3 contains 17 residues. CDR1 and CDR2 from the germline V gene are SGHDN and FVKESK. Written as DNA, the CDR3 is TGTGCCAGCAGCCAAGATCGACGAGGGAGCTCCTACAATGAGCAGTTCTTC. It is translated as CASSQDRRGSSYNEQFF. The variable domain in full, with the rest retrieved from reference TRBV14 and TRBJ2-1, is EAGVTQFPSHSVIEKGQTVTLRCDPISGHDNLYWYRRVMGKEIKFLLHFVKESKQDESGMPNNRFLAERTGGTYSTLKVQPAELEDSGVYFCASSQDRRGSSYNEQFFGPGTRLTVL.

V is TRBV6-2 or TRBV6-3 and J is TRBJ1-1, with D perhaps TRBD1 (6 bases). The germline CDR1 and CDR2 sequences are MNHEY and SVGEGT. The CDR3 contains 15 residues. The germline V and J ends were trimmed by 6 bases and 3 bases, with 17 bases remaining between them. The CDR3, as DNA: TGTGCCAGCAGCTCACCTGACAGGAGTTACACTGAAGCTTTCTTT. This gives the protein CASSSPDRSYTEAFF.

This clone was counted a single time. The CDR3 DNA sequence: TGTGCCAGCAGTGACCCAATTGCCAGGGTCCCGGGACTAGGAACACTTTCCGAGCAGTACTTC. Translating gives CASSDPIARVPGLGTLSEQYF. This chain links TRBV2 with TRBJ2-7; 8 bases match TRBD2. V lost 3 bases to trimming and J lost 6 bases; unmatched junction nucleotides: 28. This CDR3 comprises 21 residues. Germline-derived CDR1 and CDR2 are SNHLY and FYNNEI.

DNA of the CDR3: TGTGCCAGCAGCGACGGGACAGGTTACTACGAGCAGTACTTC. It encodes CASSDGTGYYEQYF. This rearrangement joins TRBV21-1 to TRBJ2-7; the table's D call, TRBD1, has no DNA check behind it. TRBV21-1 corresponds to a pseudogene. CDR3 length equals 14 residues.